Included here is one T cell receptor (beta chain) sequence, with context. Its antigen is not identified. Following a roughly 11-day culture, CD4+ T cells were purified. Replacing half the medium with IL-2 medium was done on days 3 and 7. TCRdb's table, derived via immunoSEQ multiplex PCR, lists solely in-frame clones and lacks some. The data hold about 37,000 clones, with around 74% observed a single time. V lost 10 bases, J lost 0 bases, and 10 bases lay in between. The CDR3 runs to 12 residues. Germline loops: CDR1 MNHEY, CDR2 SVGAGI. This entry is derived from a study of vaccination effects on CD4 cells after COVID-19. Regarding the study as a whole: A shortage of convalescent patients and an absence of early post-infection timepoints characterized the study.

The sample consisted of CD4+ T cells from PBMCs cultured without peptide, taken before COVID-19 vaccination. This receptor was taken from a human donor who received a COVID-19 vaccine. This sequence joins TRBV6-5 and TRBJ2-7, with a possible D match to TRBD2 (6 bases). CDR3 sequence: CATTSSSYEQYF. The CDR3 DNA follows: TGTGCCACGACTAGTAGCTCCTACGAGCAGTACTTC.